This T cell receptor (beta chain) was recovered during a study of patients and donors after allogeneic stem cell transplantation. Germline V gives CDR1 SGHRS, CDR2 YFSETQ. Trimming pared 4 bases from V and 8 bases from J, leaving 19 bases between. The CDR3 consists of 16 residues. One entry per CDR3 protein results from TCRdb running MiXCR on the RT-PCR reads. The table shows approximately 170,000 distinct CDR3 sequences, with approximately 24% occurring only once. This clonotype was seen more than once but under ten times. The sequence was collected from a human donor who was either an allogeneic HSCT recipient or a stem cell or donor lymphocyte infusion donor (not recorded which). It is not recorded whose cells these are; they may come from a transplant donor. The sample taken for sequencing was blood, either unsorted or a sorted T cell fraction (not recorded which). This chain uses TRBV5-1 with TRBJ1-6; D call uncertain. CDR3: CASSPTPRGRDSPLHF. The CDR3 DNA reads as TGCGCCAGCAGCCCCACCCCGCGGGGTAGAGATTCACCCCTCCACTTT.